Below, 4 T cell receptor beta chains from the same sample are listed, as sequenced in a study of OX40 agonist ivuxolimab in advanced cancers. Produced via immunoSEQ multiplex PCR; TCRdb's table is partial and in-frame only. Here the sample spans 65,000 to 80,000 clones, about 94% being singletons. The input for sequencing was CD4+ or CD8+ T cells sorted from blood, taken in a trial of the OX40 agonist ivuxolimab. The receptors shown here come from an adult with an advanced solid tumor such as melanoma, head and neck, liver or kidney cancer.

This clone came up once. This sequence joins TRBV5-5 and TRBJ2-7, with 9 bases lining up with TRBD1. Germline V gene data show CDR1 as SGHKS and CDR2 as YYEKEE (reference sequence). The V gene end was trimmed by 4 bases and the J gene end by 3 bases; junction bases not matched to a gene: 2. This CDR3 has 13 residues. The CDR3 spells CASSAGQGYEQYF. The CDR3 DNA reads TGTGCCAGCAGCGCGGGACAGGGCTACGAGCAGTACTTC.

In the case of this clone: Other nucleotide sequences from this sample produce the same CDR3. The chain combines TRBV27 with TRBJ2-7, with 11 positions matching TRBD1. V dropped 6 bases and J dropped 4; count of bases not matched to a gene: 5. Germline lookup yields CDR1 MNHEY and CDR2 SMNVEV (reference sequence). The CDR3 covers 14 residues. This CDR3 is CASSLGQGAYEQYF. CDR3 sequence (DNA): TGTGCCAGCAGCCTTGGACAGGGGGCATACGAGCAGTACTTC.

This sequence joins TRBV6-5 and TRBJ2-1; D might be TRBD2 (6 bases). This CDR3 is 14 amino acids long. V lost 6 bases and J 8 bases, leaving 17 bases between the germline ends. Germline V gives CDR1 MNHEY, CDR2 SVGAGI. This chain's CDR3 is CASSPGLTRDEQFF. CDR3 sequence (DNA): TGTGCCAGCAGCCCGGGACTTACCAGGGATGAGCAGTTCTTC.

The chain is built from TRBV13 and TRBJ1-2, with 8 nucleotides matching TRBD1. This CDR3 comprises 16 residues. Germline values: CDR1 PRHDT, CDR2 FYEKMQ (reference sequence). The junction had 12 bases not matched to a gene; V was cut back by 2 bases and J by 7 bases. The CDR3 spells CASSLSTDRALGGYTF. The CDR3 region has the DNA TGTGCCAGCAGCTTAAGTACGGACAGGGCGCTCGGTGGCTACACCTTC.